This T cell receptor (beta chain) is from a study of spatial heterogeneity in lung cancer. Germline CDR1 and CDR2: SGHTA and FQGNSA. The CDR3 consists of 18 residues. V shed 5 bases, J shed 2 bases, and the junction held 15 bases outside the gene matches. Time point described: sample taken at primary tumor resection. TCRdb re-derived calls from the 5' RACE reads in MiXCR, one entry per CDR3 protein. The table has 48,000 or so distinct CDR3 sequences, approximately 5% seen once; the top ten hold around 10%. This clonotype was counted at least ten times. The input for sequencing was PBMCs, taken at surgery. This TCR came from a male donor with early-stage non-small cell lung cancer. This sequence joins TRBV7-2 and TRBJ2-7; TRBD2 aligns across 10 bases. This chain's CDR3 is CASSPRTSGSIGAYEQYF. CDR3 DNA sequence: TGTGCCAGCAGCCCGCGGACTAGCGGCTCCATTGGGGCCTACGAGCAGTACTTC.